A single sample is the source of the 13 T cell receptor beta chains below, sequenced in a study of blood T cells in healthy people across ages. Using a J-beta primer mix together with a sample-barcoded 5' primer, a second PCR was run for about 6 to 12 cycles. One entry per CDR3 protein results from TCRdb running MiXCR on the 5' RACE reads. The sample has some 1.5 million distinct CDR3 sequences, 28% seen once. Sequenced sample: blood. The receptors originated from a woman in her 30s in good health.

A few counts support this clonotype. V and J are TRBV7-6 and TRBJ2-3, with 9 nucleotides matching TRBD1. The CDR3 runs 16 residues. Trimming cost V 4 bases and J 1 base; bases outside gene matches: 6. Germline V CDR1 and CDR2: SGHVS, FNYEAQ. CDR3 loop: CASSSHRGQRTDTQYF. The CDR3 DNA reads as TGTGCCAGCAGCTCCCACAGGGGGCAGCGCACAGATACGCAGTATTTT.

This clonotype was detected a few times. The gene calls are TRBV27 and TRBJ2-1; 11 bases align to TRBD2. The CDR3 runs to 15 residues. Germline V CDR1 and CDR2: MNHEY, SMNVEV (reference sequence). J gave up 2 bases and V 7 bases, and 4 bases lay outside the gene matches. DNA of the CDR3: TGTGCCAGCACTACGGGACTAGCGGCCTACAATGAGCAGTTCTTC. Its protein is CASTTGLAAYNEQFF.

The chain employs TRBV6-6 and TRBJ1-5; maybe TRBD1 (5 bases). From germline, CDR1 is MNHNY and CDR2 SVGAGI (reference sequence). The CDR3 consists of 13 residues. V was cut by 6 bases and J by 10 bases, with 16 bases left in between. The CDR3 nucleotides are TGTGCCAGCAGGGAGGGGCGTGGGGTACCCCAGCATTTT. Translated: CASREGRGVPQHF.

This clonotype was recorded at least ten times. As DNA, the CDR3 is TGTGCCAGCAGAAGATTGGGGGAGCAGTACTTC. Protein sequence: CASRRLGEQYF. The genes are TRBV6-5 and TRBJ2-7; D gene ambiguous. The CDR3 loop spans 11 amino acids. Germline-derived CDR1 and CDR2 are MNHEY and SVGAGI. V was shortened by 6 bases and J by 7 bases, with 10 bases between the two germline ends.

This clonotype was counted only a few times. The chain links TRBV9 to TRBJ2-5, with TRBD1 matching 8 bases. Germline-derived CDR1 and CDR2 are SGDLS and YYNGEE. V lost 4 bases and J lost 4; bases outside the gene matches: 12. This CDR3 has 16 residues. Here the CDR3 DNA reads TGTGCCAGCAGCCTGCGCGACAGGGGACGCCTAGAGACCCAGTACTTC. Amino acids: CASSLRDRGRLETQYF.

In this sample, this clonotype turned up a few times. The chain recombines TRBV12-3 or TRBV12-4 with TRBJ1-1; the D gene is possibly TRBD1 (5 bases). With 5 bases removed from V and 5 bases from J, the gap between germline ends came to 9 bases. The CDR3 totals 12 residues. The CDR3 sequence is CASSEQATEAFF. CDR3 nucleotide sequence: TGTGCCAGCAGTGAACAGGCGACTGAAGCTTTCTTT.

This clonotype was counted a single time. The chain's CDR3 is CASSRPGSTEAFF. The CDR3, as DNA: TGTGCCAGCAGCCGACCGGGGTCCACTGAAGCTTTCTTT. J is TRBJ1-1 and V is TRBV7-2; D remains unclear. V dropped 5 bases and J dropped 4 bases, with 11 bases sitting between them. Germline CDR1 is SGHTA and CDR2 is FQGNSA. CDR3 length: 13 amino acids.

This clonotype was seen a handful of times. CDR3 coding DNA: TGTGCCAGCAGGATACAGGGGGCGCGTGGAAATGCACCCCTCCACTTT. Translation gives CASRIQGARGNAPLHF. The chain uses TRBV5-5 and TRBJ1-6; TRBD1 matches 9 bases. Germline-derived CDR1 and CDR2 are SGHKS and YYEKEE (reference sequence). The length of the CDR3 is 16 residues. V dropped 5 bases and J dropped 11; count of bases not matched to a gene: 14.

This clonotype showed up many times. The chain recombines TRBV5-1 with TRBJ2-7; D unresolved. Trimming cost V 1 base and J 5 bases, with 7 bases left between them. CDR1 is SGHRS and CDR2 is YFSETQ in the germline V gene. This CDR3 contains 12 residues. The CDR3 DNA follows: TGCGCCAGCAGCTTGACTCTGGACGAGCAGTACTTC. Protein product: CASSLTLDEQYF.

The chain employs TRBV6-6 and TRBJ1-3; possibly TRBD1 for D (6 bases). The V gene's germline CDR1 is MNHNY and CDR2 SVGAGI (reference sequence). The CDR3 length is 16 residues. V was pared by 4 bases and J by 1 base, with 14 bases between. The CDR3 DNA is TGTGCCAGCAGTTCCCTCCGCAGGGGATCTGGAAACACCATATATTTT. This translates into CASSSLRRGSGNTIYF.

V gene TRBV28 combines with J gene TRBJ2-3, with no clear D. This CDR3 contains 12 residues. CDR1 is MDHEN and CDR2 is SYDVKM in the germline V gene. Trimming took off 11 bases at V and 2 bases at J, with 11 bases between the two ends. The DNA for the CDR3 is TGTGCCTTGGGTCGAGTCACAGATACGCAGTATTTT. Translating it yields CALGRVTDTQYF.

The genes are TRBV5-1 and TRBJ1-2; 7 nucleotides match TRBD1. Germline V gives CDR1 SGHRS, CDR2 YFSETQ. J gave up 8 bases and V 4 bases, and 17 bases lay outside the gene matches. This CDR3 has 16 residues. CDR3: CASSLQPGTAPGGYTF. CDR3 nucleotide sequence: TGCGCCAGCAGCCTTCAACCGGGGACAGCTCCGGGCGGCTACACCTTC.

This clonotype occurred many times. V gene TRBV6-1 combines with J gene TRBJ2-3; 7 nucleotides line up with TRBD1. J gave up 6 bases and V 3 bases, and 12 bases lay outside the gene matches. Germline CDR1 and CDR2: MNHNS and SASEGT. The CDR3 runs 16 residues. Here the CDR3 DNA reads TGTGCCAGCAGTGAGCAACAGGGGAATGCAGCGGATACGCAGTATTTT. Translation: CASSEQQGNAADTQYF.